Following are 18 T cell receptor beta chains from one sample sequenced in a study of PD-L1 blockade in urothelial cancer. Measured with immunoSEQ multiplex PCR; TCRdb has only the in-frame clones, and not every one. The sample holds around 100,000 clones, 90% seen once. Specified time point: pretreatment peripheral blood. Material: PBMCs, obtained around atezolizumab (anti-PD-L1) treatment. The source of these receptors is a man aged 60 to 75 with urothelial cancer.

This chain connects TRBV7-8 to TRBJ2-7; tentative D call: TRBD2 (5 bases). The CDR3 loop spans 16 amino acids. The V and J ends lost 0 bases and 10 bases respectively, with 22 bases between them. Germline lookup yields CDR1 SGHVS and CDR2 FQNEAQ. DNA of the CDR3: TGTGCCAGCAGCTTAGCGGGTACTAGACCACCGCCCCAACAGTACTTC. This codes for CASSLAGTRPPPQQYF.

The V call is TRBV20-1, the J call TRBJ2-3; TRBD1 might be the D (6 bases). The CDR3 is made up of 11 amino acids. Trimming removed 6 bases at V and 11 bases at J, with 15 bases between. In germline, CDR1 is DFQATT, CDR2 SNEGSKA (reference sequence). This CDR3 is CSASSGHRQYF. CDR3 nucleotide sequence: TGCAGTGCCTCATCGGGACACAGGCAGTATTTT.

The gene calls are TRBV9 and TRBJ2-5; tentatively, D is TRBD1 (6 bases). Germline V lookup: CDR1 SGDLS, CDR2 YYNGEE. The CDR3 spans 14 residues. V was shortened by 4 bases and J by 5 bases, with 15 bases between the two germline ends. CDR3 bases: TGTGCCAGCAGCCCAGGGGATAGGCGTGAGACCCAGTACTTC. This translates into CASSPGDRRETQYF.

The CDR3 region has the DNA TGTGCCAGCAGCTCGGGACAGGGAAATCTCTATGGCTACACCTTC. Translation: CASSSGQGNLYGYTF. The chain links TRBV5-4 to TRBJ1-2; 9 bases align to TRBD1. Trimming removed 3 bases from V and 4 bases from J; junction bases left unmatched: 7. Germline CDR1 SGHNT, CDR2 YYREEE (reference sequence). The CDR3 runs to 15 residues.

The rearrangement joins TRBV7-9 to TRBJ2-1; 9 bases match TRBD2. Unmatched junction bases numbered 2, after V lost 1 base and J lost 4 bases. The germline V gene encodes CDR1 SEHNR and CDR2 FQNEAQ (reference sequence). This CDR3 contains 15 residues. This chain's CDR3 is CASSLEAGGYNEQFF. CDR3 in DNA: TGTGCCAGCAGCTTAGAGGCGGGGGGGTACAATGAGCAGTTCTTC. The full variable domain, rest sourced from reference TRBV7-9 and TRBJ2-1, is DTGVSQNPRHKITKRGQNVTFRCDPISEHNRLYWYRQTLGQGPEFLTYFQNEAQLEKSRLLSDRFSAERPKGSFSTLEIQRTEQGDSAMYLCASSLEAGGYNEQFFGPGTRLTVL.

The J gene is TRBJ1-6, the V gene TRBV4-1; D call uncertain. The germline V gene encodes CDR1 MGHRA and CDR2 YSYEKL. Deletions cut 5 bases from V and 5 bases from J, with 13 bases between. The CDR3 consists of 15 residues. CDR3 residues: CASSYSKADNSPLHF. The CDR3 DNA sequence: TGCGCCAGCAGCTACTCCAAAGCGGATAATTCACCCCTCCACTTT.

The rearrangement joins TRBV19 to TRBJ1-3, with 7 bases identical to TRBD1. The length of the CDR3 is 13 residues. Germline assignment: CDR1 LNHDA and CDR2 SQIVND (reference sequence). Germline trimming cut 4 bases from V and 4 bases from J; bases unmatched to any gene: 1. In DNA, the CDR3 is TGTGCCAGTAGTACGGGACAGGGAAACACCATATATTTT. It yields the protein CASSTGQGNTIYF. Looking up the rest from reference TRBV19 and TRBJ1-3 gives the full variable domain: DGGITQSPKYLFRKEGQNVTLSCEQNLNHDAMYWYRQDPGQGLRLIYYSQIVNDFQKGDIAEGYSVSREKKESFPLTVTSAQKNPTAFYLCASSTGQGNTIYFGEGSWLTVV.

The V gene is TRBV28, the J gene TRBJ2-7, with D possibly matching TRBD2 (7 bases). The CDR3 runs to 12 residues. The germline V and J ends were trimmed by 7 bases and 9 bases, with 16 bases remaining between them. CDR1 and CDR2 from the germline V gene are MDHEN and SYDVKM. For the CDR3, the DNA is TGTGCCAGCAACGTCAAGGGGGGGCCGCAGTACTTC. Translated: CASNVKGGPQYF.

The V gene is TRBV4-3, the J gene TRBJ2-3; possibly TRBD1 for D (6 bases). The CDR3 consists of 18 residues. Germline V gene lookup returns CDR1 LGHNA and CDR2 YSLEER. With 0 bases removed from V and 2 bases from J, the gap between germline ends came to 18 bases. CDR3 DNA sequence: TGCGCCAGCAGCCAAGATTATAGTAGACAGGCGCACACAGATACGCAGTATTTT. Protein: CASSQDYSRQAHTDTQYF.

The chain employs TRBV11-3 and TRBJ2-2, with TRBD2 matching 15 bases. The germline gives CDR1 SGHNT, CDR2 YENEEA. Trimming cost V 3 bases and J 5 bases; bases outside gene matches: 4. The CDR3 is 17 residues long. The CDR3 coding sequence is TGTGCCAGCAGCTTCAGGACTAGCGGGGGGGTTACCGGGGAGCTGTTTTTT. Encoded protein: CASSFRTSGGVTGELFF.

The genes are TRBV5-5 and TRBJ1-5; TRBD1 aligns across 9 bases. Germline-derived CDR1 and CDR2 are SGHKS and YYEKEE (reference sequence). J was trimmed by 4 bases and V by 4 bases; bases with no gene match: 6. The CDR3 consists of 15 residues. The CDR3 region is CASSPTGGVNQPQHF. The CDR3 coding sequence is TGTGCCAGCAGCCCGACAGGGGGAGTTAATCAGCCCCAGCATTTT.

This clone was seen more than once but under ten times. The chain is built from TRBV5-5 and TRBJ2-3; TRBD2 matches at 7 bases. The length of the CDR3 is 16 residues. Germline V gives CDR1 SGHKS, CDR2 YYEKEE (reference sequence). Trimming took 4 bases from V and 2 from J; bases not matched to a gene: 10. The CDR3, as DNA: TGTGCCAGCAGCCTCCGGGCTAGCGGATTCACAGATACGCAGTATTTT. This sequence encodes CASSLRASGFTDTQYF.

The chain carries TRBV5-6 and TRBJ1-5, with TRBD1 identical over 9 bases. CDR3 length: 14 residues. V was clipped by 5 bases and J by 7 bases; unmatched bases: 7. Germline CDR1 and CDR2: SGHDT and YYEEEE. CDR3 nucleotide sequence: TGTGCCAGCAGTTGGGGGACAGGGTACCAGCCCCAGCATTTT. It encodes CASSWGTGYQPQHF.

Written as DNA, the CDR3 is TGTGCCAGCAGCAGGATAGGGGTGGGGGGAGATTTAGGTTTCCTCCCCTATGGCTACACCTTC. It translates to CASSRIGVGGDLGFLPYGYTF. This sequence joins TRBV21-1 and TRBJ1-2. TRBV21-1 is flagged as a pseudogene. This CDR3 comprises 21 residues.

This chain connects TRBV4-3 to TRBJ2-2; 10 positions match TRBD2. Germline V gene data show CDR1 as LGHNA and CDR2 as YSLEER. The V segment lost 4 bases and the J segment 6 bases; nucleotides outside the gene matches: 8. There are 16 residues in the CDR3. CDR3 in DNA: TGCGCCAGCAGCCCTAGGACTAGCGGCCAGGCCGGGGAGCTGTTTTTT. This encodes CASSPRTSGQAGELFF.

The CDR3 region has the DNA TGTGCCAGCAGACCCCCGGGACTAGCGCGGGAGACCCAGTACTTC. Translation gives CASRPPGLARETQYF. The chain couples TRBV28 to TRBJ2-5; 10 bases agree with TRBD2. The CDR3 is 15 residues long. The ends lost 6 bases at V and 5 bases at J; junction bases unmatched: 9. The germline gives CDR1 MDHEN, CDR2 SYDVKM.

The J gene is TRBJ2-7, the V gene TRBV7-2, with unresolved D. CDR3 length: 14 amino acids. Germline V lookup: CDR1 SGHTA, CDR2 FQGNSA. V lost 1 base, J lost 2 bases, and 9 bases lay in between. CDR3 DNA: TGTGCCAGCAGCTTAGGGGCCGGTCCCTACGAGCAGTACTTC. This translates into CASSLGAGPYEQYF. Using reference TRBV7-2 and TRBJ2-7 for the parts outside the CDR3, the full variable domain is GAGVSQSPSNKVTEKGKDVELRCDPISGHTALYWYRQSLGQGLEFLIYFQGNSAPDKSGLPSDRFSAERTGGSVSTLTIQRTQQEDSAVYLCASSLGAGPYEQYFGPGTRLTVT.

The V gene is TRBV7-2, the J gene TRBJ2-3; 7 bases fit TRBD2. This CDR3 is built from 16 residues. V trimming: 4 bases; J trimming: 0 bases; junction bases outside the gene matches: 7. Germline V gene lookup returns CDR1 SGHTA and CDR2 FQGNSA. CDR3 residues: CASSWRSGVSTDTQYF. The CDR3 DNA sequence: TGTGCCAGCAGCTGGAGGAGCGGGGTGAGCACAGATACGCAGTATTTT.